This T cell receptor (beta chain) appears in the sequencing data of a study of CD8 T cells in ankylosing spondylitis. Libraries of TCR beta came from quantitative 5'-RACE with molecular barcodes. TCRdb re-called the 5' RACE reads with MiXCR, one entry per CDR3 protein. The top ten hold under 0.6% of the sample, which has hundreds of thousands of distinct CDR3 sequences, approximately 12% seen once. Study conclusions and caveats: Disease-linked clones were CD8+ and relatively rare in peripheral blood. It appeared that ankylosing spondylitis blood was characterized by a TCR beta motif of roughly 8 highly homologous variants.

Germline V gene data show CDR1 as SQVTM and CDR2 as ANQGSEA. This CDR3 region has 11 residues. Deletions cut 4 bases from V and 3 bases from J, with 6 bases between. With respect to this clonotype: The antigen remains undetermined.

J is TRBJ2-5 and V is TRBV29-1; no clear D. The sample was blood, either unsorted or a sorted T cell fraction (not recorded which). The clonotype was recovered from a male donor with ankylosing spondylitis. CDR3 sequence reads: CSVAFEETQYF. For the CDR3, the DNA is TGCAGCGTTGCTTTCGAAGAGACCCAGTACTTC. The complete variable domain, with remaining parts taken from reference TRBV29-1 and TRBJ2-5, reads SAVISQKPSRDICQRGTSLTIQCQVDSQVTMMFWYRQQPGQSLTLIATANQGSEATYESGFVIDKFPISRPNLTFSTLTVSNMSPEDSSIYLCSVAFEETQYFGPGTRLLVL.